This T cell receptor (beta chain) originates from a study of CD8+ T cells in alopecia areata. At the level of the study: Treatment comprised oral tofacitinib, 5 to 10 mg twice daily, in treated patients.

This CDR3 has 14 amino acids. Germline values: CDR1 SQVTM, CDR2 ANQGSEA. J gave up 7 bases and V 3 bases, and 6 bases lay outside the gene matches. This clone was seen a few times. Investigators isolated RNA and reverse transcribed it into cDNA to act as the sequencing template. Measured with immunoSEQ multiplex PCR; TCRdb has only the in-frame clones, and not every one. Of 75,000 to 100,000 clones in the sample, around two fifths were seen once. Alopecia areata patients gave lesional scalp punch biopsies and peripheral blood samples. The V call is TRBV29-1, the J call TRBJ2-2; TRBD1 matches 9 bases. The TCR was taken from a human donor with alopecia areata. The sequenced sample consisted of CD4+ T cells sorted from blood. This CDR3 reads CSVDEQGASGELFF. As DNA, the CDR3 is TGCAGCGTTGATGAACAGGGGGCGAGCGGGGAGCTGTTTTTT.